This is a list of T cell receptor beta chains from one sample in a study of shared clonotypes between healthy human individuals. Some clones are missing from TCRdb's copy, which holds only in-frame ones; the method was immunoSEQ multiplex PCR. The sample includes some 2,000,000 clones, approximately 96% of them seen just once. The sample comprised naive CD4+ T cells sorted from blood. The receptors were sampled from a man younger than 30 in good health. Both conserved end residues are part of each CDR3. A D gene is named only where the DNA matches it firmly. Some rows mark clone size as missing; the rest say once, few, many or name a class of expanded clone.

J gene	CDR3 length	clone size	D gene	V gene	CDR3 DNA	CDR3 protein
TRBJ2-7	13	once	TRBD1	TRBV6-6	TGTGCCAGCGGACAGACAGGGGCCTACGAGCAGTACTTC	CASGQTGAYEQYF
TRBJ1-6	17	NA	NA	TRBV14	TGTGCCAGCAGCCAAGATTTTAAAACCGGGGGGAATTCACCCCTCCACTTT	CASSQDFKTGGNSPLHF
TRBJ2-7	14	NA	TRBD2	TRBV5-4	TGTGCCAGCAGCGGACTGGGGGGGTGGAGCGAGCAGTACTTC	CASSGLGGWSEQYF
TRBJ2-5	15	NA	TRBD2	TRBV5-1	TGCGCCAGCAGCTCCACTAGCGGAGCACGGGAGACCCAGTACTTC	CASSSTSGARETQYF
TRBJ1-6	20	NA	TRBD1	TRBV27	TGTGCCAGCAGTTTAGTTCAGACAGGGGGTGATCCCCTAATTCGATCACCCCTCCACTTT	CASSLVQTGGDPLIRSPLHF
TRBJ1-2	10	NA	NA	TRBV29-1	TGCAGCGTTGACCGCTATGGCTACACCTTC	CSVDRYGYTF
TRBJ1-6	13	NA	NA	TRBV2	TGTGCCAGACGAGCTCCGGCAGGGTCACCCCTCCACTTT	CARRAPAGSPLHF
TRBJ2-2	15	NA	NA	TRBV18	TGTGCCAGCTCATGGGCGGGGCCGAACACCGGGGAGCTGTTTTTT	CASSWAGPNTGELFF
TRBJ1-5	13	NA	NA	TRBV19	TGTGCCAGTTCCCGGCGGGCTAATCAGCCCCAGCATTTT	CASSRRANQPQHF
TRBJ1-2	13	NA	NA	TRBV14	TGTGCCAGCAGCCGAGGCGGGAACTATGGCTACACCTTC	CASSRGGNYGYTF
TRBJ2-3	15	NA	NA	TRBV7-9	TGTGCCAGCAGCCTAACGGCAGGAGACACAGATACGCAGTATTTT	CASSLTAGDTDTQYF
TRBJ2-3	16	NA	TRBD2	TRBV27	TGTGCCAGCAGTCCACCCCGACTAGCAGGCACAGATACGCAGTATTTT	CASSPPRLAGTDTQYF
TRBJ2-1	13	NA	NA	TRBV10-1	TGCGCCAGCAGTGAGTCCGGTCGGGATGAGCAGTTCTTC	CASSESGRDEQFF
TRBJ1-3	17	few	NA	TRBV29-1	TGCAGCGTTGATCTATCTTCGGGTCTAGGTGCTGGAAACACCATATATTTT	CSVDLSSGLGAGNTIYF
TRBJ2-5	15	NA	TRBD1	TRBV5-1	TGCGCCAGCAGCTTGGAGGACAGGGGGAGAGAGACCCAGTACTTC	CASSLEDRGRETQYF
TRBJ2-7	15	NA	TRBD1	TRBV4-1	TGCGCCAGCAGCCACCCGGGACAGGGAGACTACGAGCAGTACTTC	CASSHPGQGDYEQYF
TRBJ2-4	14	NA	NA	TRBV5-4	TGTGCCAGCAGCTCCGGGACCCTCAAAAACATTCAGTACTTC	CASSSGTLKNIQYF
TRBJ2-7	15	NA	TRBD2	TRBV7-9	TGTGCCAGCAGCTTATGGCCTAGCGGTAGCTACGAGCAGTACTTC	CASSLWPSGSYEQYF
TRBJ2-6	14	NA	NA	TRBV4-1	TGCGCCAGCAGCGACCCTAGAAGGGCCAACGTCCTGACTTTC	CASSDPRRANVLTF
TRBJ2-5	15	NA	TRBD1	TRBV29-1	TGCAGCGTTTCCGGACAGGGGGCGAATGGGGAGACCCAGTACTTC	CSVSGQGANGETQYF
TRBJ1-6	16	NA	TRBD1	TRBV7-2	TGTGCCAGCAGCGCCGCGGGACAGGGTGTGGGTTCACCCCTCCACTTT	CASSAAGQGVGSPLHF
TRBJ2-7	13	NA	NA	TRBV6-5	TGTGCCACTCACCGACCGCGGTCCTACGAGCAGTACTTC	CATHRPRSYEQYF